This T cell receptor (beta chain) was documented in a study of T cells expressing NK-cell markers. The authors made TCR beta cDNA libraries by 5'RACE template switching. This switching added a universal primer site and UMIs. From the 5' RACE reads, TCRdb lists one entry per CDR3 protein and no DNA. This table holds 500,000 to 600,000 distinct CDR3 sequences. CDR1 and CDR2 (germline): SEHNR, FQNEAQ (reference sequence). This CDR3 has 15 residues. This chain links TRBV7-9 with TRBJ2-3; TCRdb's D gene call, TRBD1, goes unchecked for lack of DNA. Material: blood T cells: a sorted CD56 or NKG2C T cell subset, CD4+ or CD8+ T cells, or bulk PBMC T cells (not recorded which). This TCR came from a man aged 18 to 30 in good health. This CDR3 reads CASSGRDRVTDTQYF.